These 3 T cell receptor beta chains originate from one sample sequenced in a study of T cell changes during pregnancy in multiple sclerosis (dated by TCRdb to the late 2010s). Library prep was done by the immunoSEQ multiplex PCR assay. The source is immuneACCESS, and TCRdb retained only in-frame sequences with V and J called. Part of the clones is not carried over; for the studies checked, unresolved V genes explain less than half of this, and the remainder is unexplained. This sample gives some 80,000 clones in total; about 89% of them show up just once. The ten largest clones take up 0.9% of the sample. Source: peripheral blood, taken in the first trimester of pregnancy. These receptors were taken from a female donor in good health, enrolled as a control in a pregnancy study.

The rearrangement links TRBV5-4 to TRBJ2-6; 9 nucleotides match TRBD2. This CDR3 spans 14 amino acids. CDR1 and CDR2 from the germline V gene are SGHNT and YYREEE (reference sequence). Germline trimming cut 7 bases from V and 1 base from J; bases unmatched to any gene: 0. The DNA for the CDR3 is TGTGCCAGCGCGGGAGGGTCTGGGGCCAACGTCCTGACTTTC. This codes for CASAGGSGANVLTF.

This sequence joins TRBV5-1 and TRBJ2-3; 7 bases map to TRBD2. The J segment lost 0 bases and the V segment lost 5 bases, leaving 12 bases of the junction unmatched. The CDR3 contains 17 residues. The germline V gene has CDR1 SGHRS and CDR2 YFSETQ. CDR3 protein: CASRAAVLATSTDTQYF. For the CDR3, the DNA is TGCGCCAGCAGGGCTGCAGTACTAGCGACCAGCACAGATACGCAGTATTTT.

This chain connects TRBV27 to TRBJ2-7; 7 bases agree with TRBD1. CDR3 length: 13 residues. Trimming cost V 5 bases and J 3 bases; bases outside gene matches: 4. The V gene's germline CDR1 is MNHEY and CDR2 SMNVEV (reference sequence). The CDR3 is CASSIRQGYEQYF. The CDR3 DNA follows: TGTGCCAGCAGTATCCGACAGGGCTACGAGCAGTACTTC.